The 2 T cell receptor beta chains below were found in one sample sequenced in a study. TCRdb reprocessed the RT-PCR reads via MiXCR and lists one record per CDR3 protein. The data hold almost 700,000 distinct CDR3 sequences, with 14% observed a single time. Material: memory CD4+ T cells from blood. Receptors originate from a female donor in good health, serving as a healthy control.

The CDR3 region has the DNA TGCAGCGTTGAAGATAGGGACAGGGGAGGAATATACGAGCAGTACTTC. It yields the protein CSVEDRDRGGIYEQYF. The V gene is TRBV29-1, the J gene TRBJ2-7, with TRBD1 matching 10 bases. CDR3 length equals 16 residues. The ends lost 0 bases at V and 4 bases at J; junction bases unmatched: 9. Germline lookup yields CDR1 SQVTM and CDR2 ANQGSEA.

This clonotype was found many times. The chain recombines TRBV3-1 with TRBJ2-5; perhaps TRBD2 as D (6 bases). Germline-derived CDR1 and CDR2 are LGHDT and YNNKEL (reference sequence). Trimming removed 1 base from V and 1 base from J, with 13 bases in between. The CDR3 is 16 amino acids. The CDR3 sequence is CASSQGASASQETQYF. CDR3 DNA sequence: TGTGCCAGCAGCCAAGGGGCTAGCGCCTCCCAAGAGACCCAGTACTTC.